Below, one T cell receptor beta chain is given with its context. TCRdb fed the PCR reads into MiXCR, producing one record per CDR3 protein. This table has fewer than 20,000 distinct CDR3 sequences, 32% appearing once. There are 12 residues in the CDR3. Deletions cut 6 bases from V and 3 bases from J, with 12 bases between. CDR1 is DFQATT and CDR2 is SNEGSKA in the germline V gene (reference sequence). The source of the sample is a study of regulatory and conventional T cells in breast cancer. Sequencing input: conventional T cells from blood. The receptor was isolated from a female donor in good health. The chain couples TRBV20-1 to TRBJ2-7; D call uncertain. The CDR3 sequence: CSAAQRNYEQYF. The CDR3 DNA reads TGCAGTGCCGCACAGAGGAACTACGAGCAGTACTTC.